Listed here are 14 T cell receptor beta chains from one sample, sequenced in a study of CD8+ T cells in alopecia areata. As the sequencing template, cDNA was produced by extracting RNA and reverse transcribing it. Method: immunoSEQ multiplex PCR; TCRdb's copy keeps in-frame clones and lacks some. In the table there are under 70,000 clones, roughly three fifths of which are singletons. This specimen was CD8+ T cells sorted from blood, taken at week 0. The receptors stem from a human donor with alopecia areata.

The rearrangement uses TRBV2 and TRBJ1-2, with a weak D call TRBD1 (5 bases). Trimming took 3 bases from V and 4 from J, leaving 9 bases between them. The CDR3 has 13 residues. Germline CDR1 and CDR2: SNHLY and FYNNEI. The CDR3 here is CASSDGGGYGYTF. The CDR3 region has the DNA TGTGCCAGCAGTGATGGGGGAGGCTATGGCTACACCTTC.

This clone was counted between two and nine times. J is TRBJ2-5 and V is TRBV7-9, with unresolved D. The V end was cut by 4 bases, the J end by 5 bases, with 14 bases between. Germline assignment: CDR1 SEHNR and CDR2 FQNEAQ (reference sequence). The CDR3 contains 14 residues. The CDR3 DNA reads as TGTGCCAGCAGCTCTAGGCCCCTCATTGAGACCCAGTACTTC. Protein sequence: CASSSRPLIETQYF.

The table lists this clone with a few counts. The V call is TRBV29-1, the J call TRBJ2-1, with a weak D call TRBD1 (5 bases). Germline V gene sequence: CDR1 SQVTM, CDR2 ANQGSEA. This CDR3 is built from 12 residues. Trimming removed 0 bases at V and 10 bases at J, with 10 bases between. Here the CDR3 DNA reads TGCAGCGTTGAAGATCTAGGGGAAGAGCAGTTCTTC. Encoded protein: CSVEDLGEEQFF.

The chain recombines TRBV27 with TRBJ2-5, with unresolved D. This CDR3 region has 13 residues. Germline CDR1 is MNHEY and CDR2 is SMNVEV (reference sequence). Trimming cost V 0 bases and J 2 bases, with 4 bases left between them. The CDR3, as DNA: TGTGCCAGCAGTTTATCGGGACAAGAGACCCAGTACTTC. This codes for CASSLSGQETQYF.

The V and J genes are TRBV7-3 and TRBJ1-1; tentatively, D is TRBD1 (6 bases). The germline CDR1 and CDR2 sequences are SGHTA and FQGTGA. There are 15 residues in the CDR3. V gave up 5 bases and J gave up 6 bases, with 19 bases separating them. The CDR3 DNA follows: TGTGCCAGCAGCCCAACCTCAGGGGAAACGGCTGAAGCTTTCTTT. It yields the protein CASSPTSGETAEAFF.

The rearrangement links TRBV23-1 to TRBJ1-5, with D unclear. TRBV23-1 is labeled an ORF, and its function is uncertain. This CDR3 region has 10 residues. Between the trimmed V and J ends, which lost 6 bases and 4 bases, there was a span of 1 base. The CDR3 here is CASRNQPQHF. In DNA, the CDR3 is TGCGCCAGCAGGAATCAGCCCCAGCATTTT.

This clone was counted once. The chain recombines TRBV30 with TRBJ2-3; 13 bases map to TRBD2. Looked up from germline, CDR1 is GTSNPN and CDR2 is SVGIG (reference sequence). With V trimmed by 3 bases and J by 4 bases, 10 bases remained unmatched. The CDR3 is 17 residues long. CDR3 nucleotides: TGTGCCTGGAGCACCGGGACTAGCGGGACTGTTTCAGATACGCAGTATTTT. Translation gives CAWSTGTSGTVSDTQYF.

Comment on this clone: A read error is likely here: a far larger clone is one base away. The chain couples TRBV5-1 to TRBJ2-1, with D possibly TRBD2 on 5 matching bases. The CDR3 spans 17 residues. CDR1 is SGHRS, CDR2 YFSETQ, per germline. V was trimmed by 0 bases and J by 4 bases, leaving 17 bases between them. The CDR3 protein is CASSLARSRVKYNEQFF. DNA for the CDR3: TGCGCCAGCAGCTTGGCCAGATCGCGGGTTAAATACAATGAGCAGTTCTTC.

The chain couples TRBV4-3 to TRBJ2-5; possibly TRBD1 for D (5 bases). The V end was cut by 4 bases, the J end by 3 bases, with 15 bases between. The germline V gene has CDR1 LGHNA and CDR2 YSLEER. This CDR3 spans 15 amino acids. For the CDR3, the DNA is TGCGCCAGCAGCCGCCTCCTCCAGGGAAAAGAGACCCAGTACTTC. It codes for CASSRLLQGKETQYF.

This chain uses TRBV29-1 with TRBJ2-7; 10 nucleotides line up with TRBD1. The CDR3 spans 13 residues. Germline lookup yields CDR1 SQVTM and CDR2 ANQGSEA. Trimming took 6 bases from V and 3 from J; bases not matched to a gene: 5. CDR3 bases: TGCAGCGTACTGGACAGGGGGAACTACGAGCAGTACTTC. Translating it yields CSVLDRGNYEQYF.

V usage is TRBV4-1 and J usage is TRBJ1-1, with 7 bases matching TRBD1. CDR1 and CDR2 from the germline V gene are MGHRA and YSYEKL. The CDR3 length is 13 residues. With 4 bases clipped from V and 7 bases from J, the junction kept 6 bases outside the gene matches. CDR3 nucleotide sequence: TGCGCCAGCAGCCTGACAGGGTATAATGAAGCTTTCTTT. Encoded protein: CASSLTGYNEAFF.

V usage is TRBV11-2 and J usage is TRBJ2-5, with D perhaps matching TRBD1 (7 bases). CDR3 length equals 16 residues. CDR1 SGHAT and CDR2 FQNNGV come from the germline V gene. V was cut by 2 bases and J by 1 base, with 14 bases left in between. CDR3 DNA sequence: TGTGCCAGCAGCTTATGGGGGGACAGACTCCAAGAGACCCAGTACTTC. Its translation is CASSLWGDRLQETQYF. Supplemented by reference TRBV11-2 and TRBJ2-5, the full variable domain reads EAGVAQSPRYKIIEKRQSVAFWCNPISGHATLYWYQQILGQGPKLLIQFQNNGVVDDSQLPKDRFSAERLKGVDSTLKIQPAKLEDSAVYLCASSLWGDRLQETQYFGPGTRLLVL.

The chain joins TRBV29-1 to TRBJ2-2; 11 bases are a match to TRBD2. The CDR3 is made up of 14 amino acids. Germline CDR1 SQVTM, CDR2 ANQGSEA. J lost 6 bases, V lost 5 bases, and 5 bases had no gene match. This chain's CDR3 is CSVLLAGGAGELFF. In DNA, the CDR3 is TGCAGCGTTCTTCTAGCGGGGGGAGCCGGGGAGCTGTTTTTT.

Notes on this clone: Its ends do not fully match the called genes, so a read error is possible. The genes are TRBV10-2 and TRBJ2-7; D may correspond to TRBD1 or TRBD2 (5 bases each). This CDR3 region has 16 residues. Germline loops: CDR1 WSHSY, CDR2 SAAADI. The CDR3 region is CAISEGETASSYEQYF. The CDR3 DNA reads TGTGCCATCAGTGAGGGCGAGACAGCGAGCTCCTACGAGCAGTACTTC.